Reported below is one T cell receptor (beta chain). The sample belongs to a study of blood T cells in healthy people across ages. The V end was cut by 2 bases, the J end by 5 bases, with 12 bases between. Looked up from germline, CDR1 is ENHRY and CDR2 is SYGVKD. This CDR3 comprises 14 residues. The use of a sample-barcoded 5' primer and a J-beta primer mix characterized a second PCR of about 7 to 12 cycles. TCRdb reprocessed the 5' RACE reads via MiXCR and lists one record per CDR3 protein. The sample includes 600,000 to 1,000,000 distinct CDR3 sequences, nearly 60% seen only once; the top ten take roughly 20%.

The V and J genes are TRBV10-3 and TRBJ2-5, with D tentatively TRBD2 (6 bases). The clonotype was recovered from a man aged 25 to 40 in good health. The sequenced material came from blood. CDR3 protein: CAISELWRAETQYF. CDR3 sequence (DNA): TGTGCCATCAGTGAGCTGTGGAGGGCCGAGACCCAGTACTTC.